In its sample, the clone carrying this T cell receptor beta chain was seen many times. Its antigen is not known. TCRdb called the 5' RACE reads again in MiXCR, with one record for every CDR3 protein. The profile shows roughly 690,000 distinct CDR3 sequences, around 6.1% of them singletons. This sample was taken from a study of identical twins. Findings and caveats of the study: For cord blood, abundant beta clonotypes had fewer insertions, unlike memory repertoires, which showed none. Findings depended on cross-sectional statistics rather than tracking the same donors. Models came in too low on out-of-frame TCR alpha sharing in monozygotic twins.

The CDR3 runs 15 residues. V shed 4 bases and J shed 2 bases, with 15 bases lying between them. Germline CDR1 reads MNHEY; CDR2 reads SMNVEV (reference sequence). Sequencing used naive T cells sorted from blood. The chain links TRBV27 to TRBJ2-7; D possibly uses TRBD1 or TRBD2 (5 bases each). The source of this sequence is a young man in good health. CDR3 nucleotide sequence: TGTGCCAGCAGTTCTAATCGGGACGGCGCCTACGAGCAGTACTTC. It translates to CASSSNRDGAYEQYF.